The clone carrying this T cell receptor (beta chain) was counted once. Libraries were prepared by immunoSEQ multiplex PCR; TCRdb keeps only in-frame clonotypes and omits some of them. This sample has roughly 70,000 clones, with approximately 83% found just once. Trimming removed 1 base at V and 5 bases at J, with 9 bases between. The CDR3 loop spans 13 amino acids. Germline CDR1 is KGHSH and CDR2 is LQKENI. The record originates from a study of OX40 agonist ivuxolimab in advanced cancers. This specimen consisted of CD4+ or CD8+ T cells sorted from blood, obtained in a trial of the OX40 agonist ivuxolimab. The receptor was derived from an adult with an advanced solid tumor such as melanoma, head and neck, liver or kidney cancer. V gene TRBV18 combines with J gene TRBJ2-7; D gene unclear. DNA of the CDR3: TGTGCCAGCTCACCACGGCAGAGCGACGAGCAGTACTTC. It translates to CASSPRQSDEQYF.